This T cell receptor beta chain was sequenced for a study of early T cells in non-severe SARS-CoV-2 infection. Findings of the study overall: Lookups in VDJdb leaned toward anti-spike CD8 responses and missed private and CD4 specificities.

TCRdb independently ran MiXCR on the 5' RACE reads; one entry per CDR3 protein. The profile covers approximately 46,000 distinct CDR3 sequences, with approximately 22% appearing a single time and approximately 4.4% taken by the ten largest. The CDR3 runs 12 residues. The germline V and J ends were trimmed by 6 bases and 8 bases, with 14 bases remaining between them. Note on this clonotype: No antigen is known for it.

Source: whole blood, taken at baseline. This TCR derives from an adult who was a healthcare worker with PCR-confirmed SARS-CoV-2 infection or an uninfected control (not recorded which). The gene calls are TRBV12-3 or TRBV12-4 and TRBJ2-7; D is unclear. This CDR3 is CASSPGPEKQYF. CDR3 bases: TGTGCCAGCAGCCCGGGCCCGGAGAAGCAGTACTTC.